This TCR beta chain appears in the sequencing data of a study of shared clonotypes between healthy human individuals. Study summary: A couple of women and a few men aged 18 to 49 made up the donors.

The CDR3 covers 14 residues. Germline CDR1 MDHEN, CDR2 SYDVKM. The V gene end was trimmed by 3 bases and the J gene end by 11 bases; junction bases not matched to a gene: 9. A deep-level run was used for the assay. In the authors' workflow: Owing to the provision of junction-only sequences devoid of quality scores by immunoSEQ, filtering differed. Here immunoSEQ multiplex PCR was the method, and the copy in TCRdb shows in-frame clones only, minus some. That table supplies the V and J calls and clone size; D and trimming were determined from the DNA. There are roughly 2.6 million clones in the sample; approximately 90% occur only once, and 0.13% to 0.15% lies in the top ten. A remark on this clone: Its antigen is as yet unknown.

Study conclusions and caveats: Clonotypes that were shared across a handful of donors made up 4% to 6% of naive CD4 clonotypes.

The sample consisted of naive CD4+ T cells sorted from blood. This sample's subset: CD45RA+ positively selected. The chain is built from TRBV28 and TRBJ1-2; 10 positions agree with TRBD1. The clonotype originates from a man aged 18-30 years in good health. The CDR3 loop reads CASSLRDRGVSYTF. The CDR3 nucleotides are TGTGCCAGCAGTTTGAGGGACAGGGGAGTTAGTTACACCTTC.